This TCR beta chain was identified during a study of shared clonotypes between healthy human individuals. The assay was immunoSEQ multiplex PCR, and TCRdb's table has in-frame clones only and misses some. This sample carries about 1,500,000 clones, approximately 97% of them seen once, and the ten largest clones take approximately 1.1%. The sequenced sample consisted of naive CD4+ T cells sorted from blood. Noted subset: CD45RA+ positively selected. The sequence derives from a man aged 25-45 years in good health.

The DNA of the CDR3 is TGTGCCAGCAGCCAAGCGCTGGGGTCTATACGATTGGCGAACACTGAAGCTTTCTTT. Residues: CASSQALGSIRLANTEAFF. This rearrangement joins TRBV14 to TRBJ1-1; D uncertain. V was shortened by 1 base and J by 1 base, with 22 bases between the two germline ends. The CDR3 sequence is 19 residues long. CDR1 and CDR2 (germline): SGHDN, FVKESK.